This TCR beta chain was observed in a study of OX40 agonist ivuxolimab in advanced cancers. The J segment lost 6 bases and the V segment lost 7 bases, leaving 13 bases of the junction unmatched. Germline V lookup: CDR1 ENHRY, CDR2 SYGVKD. This CDR3 has 15 residues. This clone has just one count. Only in-frame clones appear in the TCRdb table, and some are missing; sequencing was by immunoSEQ multiplex PCR. The sample has some 99,000 clones, roughly 85% seen once. The input for sequencing was CD4+ or CD8+ T cells sorted from blood, taken in a trial of the OX40 agonist ivuxolimab. This TCR was recovered from an adult with an advanced solid tumor such as melanoma, head and neck, liver or kidney cancer. V and J are TRBV10-3 and TRBJ1-2; TRBD1 aligns across 8 bases. The DNA for the CDR3 is TGTGCCATCAAACCTGACAGGGGCAAAGAGGATGGCTACACCTTC. Translating it yields CAIKPDRGKEDGYTF.